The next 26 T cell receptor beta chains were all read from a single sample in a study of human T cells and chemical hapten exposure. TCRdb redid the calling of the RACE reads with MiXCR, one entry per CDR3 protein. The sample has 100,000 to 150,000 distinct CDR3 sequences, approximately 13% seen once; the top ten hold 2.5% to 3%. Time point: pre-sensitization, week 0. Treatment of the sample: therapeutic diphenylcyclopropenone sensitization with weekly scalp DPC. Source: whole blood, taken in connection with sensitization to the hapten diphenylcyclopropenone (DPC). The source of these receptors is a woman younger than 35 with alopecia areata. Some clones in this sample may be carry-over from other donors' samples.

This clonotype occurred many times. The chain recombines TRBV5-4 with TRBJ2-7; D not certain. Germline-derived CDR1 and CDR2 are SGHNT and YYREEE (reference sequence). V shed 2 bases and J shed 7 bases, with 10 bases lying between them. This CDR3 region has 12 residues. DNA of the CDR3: TGTGCCAGCAGCTTCGAAGGGCGAGAGCAGTACTTC. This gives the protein CASSFEGREQYF.

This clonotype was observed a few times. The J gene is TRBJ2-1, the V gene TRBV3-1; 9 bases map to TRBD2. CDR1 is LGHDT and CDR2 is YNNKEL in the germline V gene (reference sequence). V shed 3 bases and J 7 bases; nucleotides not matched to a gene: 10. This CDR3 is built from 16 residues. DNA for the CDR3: TGTGCCAGCAGCCACCCAAATAGCGGGGGAGAGAATGAGCAGTTCTTC. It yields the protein CASSHPNSGGENEQFF.

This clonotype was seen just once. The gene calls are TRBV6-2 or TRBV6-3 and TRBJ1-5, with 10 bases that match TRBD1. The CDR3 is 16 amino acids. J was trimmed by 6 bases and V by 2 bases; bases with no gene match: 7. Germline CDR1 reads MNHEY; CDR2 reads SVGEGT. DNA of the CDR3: TGTGCCAGCAGTTACAGGACAGGGGGGAGGCCTCAGCCCCAGCATTTT. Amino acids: CASSYRTGGRPQPQHF.

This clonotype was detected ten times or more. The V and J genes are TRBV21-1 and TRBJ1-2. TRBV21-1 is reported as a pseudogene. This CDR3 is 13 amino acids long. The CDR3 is CASSPLRVRGYTF. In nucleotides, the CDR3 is TGTGCCAGCAGCCCACTAAGGGTGAGAGGCTACACCTTC.

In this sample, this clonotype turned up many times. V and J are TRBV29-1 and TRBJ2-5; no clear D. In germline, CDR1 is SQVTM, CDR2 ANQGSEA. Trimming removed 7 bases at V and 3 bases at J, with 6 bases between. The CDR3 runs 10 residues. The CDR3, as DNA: TGCAGCGACCTAAAAGAGACCCAGTACTTC. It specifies CSDLKETQYF.

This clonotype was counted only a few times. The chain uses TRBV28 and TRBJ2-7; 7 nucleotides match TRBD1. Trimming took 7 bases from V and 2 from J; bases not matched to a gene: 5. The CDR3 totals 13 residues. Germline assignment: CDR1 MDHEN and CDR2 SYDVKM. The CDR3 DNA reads TGTGCCAGCACCCTGGACAGGACCTACGAGCAGTACTTC. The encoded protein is CASTLDRTYEQYF.

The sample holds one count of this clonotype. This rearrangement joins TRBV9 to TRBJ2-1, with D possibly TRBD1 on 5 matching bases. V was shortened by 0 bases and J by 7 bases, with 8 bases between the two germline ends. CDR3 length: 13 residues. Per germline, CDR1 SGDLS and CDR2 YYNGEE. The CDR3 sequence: CASSVAPGNEQFF. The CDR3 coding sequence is TGTGCCAGCAGCGTAGCTCCAGGGAATGAGCAGTTCTTC.

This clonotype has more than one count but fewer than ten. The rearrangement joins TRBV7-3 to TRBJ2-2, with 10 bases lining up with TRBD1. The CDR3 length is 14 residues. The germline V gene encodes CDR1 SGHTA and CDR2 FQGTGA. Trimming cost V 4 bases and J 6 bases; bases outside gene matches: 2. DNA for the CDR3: TGTGCCAGCAGCTCGGGACAGGGGCCCGGGGAGCTGTTTTTT. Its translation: CASSSGQGPGELFF. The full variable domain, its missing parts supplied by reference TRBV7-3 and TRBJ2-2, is GAGVSQTPSNKVTEKGKYVELRCDPISGHTALYWYRQSLGQGPEFLIYFQGTGAADDSGLPNDRFFAVRPEGSVSTLKIQRTERGDSAVYLCASSSGQGPGELFFGEGSRLTVL.

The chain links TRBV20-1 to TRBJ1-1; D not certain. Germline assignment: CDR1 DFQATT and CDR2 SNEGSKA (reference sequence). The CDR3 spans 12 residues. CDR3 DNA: TGCAGGGGCCGGGCCGGAGACACTGAAGCTTTCTTT. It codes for CRGRAGDTEAFF.

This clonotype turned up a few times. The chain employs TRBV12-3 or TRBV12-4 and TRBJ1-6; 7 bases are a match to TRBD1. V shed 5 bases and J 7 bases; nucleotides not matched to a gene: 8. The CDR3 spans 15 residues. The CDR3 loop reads CASSPWDSRNSPLHF. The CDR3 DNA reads TGTGCCAGCAGTCCTTGGGACAGTAGAAATTCACCCCTCCACTTT.

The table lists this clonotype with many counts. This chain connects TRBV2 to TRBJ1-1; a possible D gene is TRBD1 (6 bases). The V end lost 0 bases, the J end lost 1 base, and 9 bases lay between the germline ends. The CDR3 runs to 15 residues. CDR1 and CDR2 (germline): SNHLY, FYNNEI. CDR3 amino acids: CASSEALQGNTEAFF. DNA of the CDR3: TGTGCCAGCAGTGAAGCCCTACAGGGGAACACTGAAGCTTTCTTT.

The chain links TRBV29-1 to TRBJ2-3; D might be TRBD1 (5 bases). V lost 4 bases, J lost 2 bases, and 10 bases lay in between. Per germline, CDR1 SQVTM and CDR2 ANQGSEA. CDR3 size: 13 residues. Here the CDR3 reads CSVGGANTDTQYF. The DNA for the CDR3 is TGCAGCGTTGGTGGGGCGAACACAGATACGCAGTATTTT.

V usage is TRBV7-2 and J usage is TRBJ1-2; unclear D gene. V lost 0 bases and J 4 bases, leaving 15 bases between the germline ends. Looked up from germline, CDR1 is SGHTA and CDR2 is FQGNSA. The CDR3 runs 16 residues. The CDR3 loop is CASSLARLGSGYGYTF. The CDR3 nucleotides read TGTGCCAGCAGCTTAGCGCGATTGGGGTCGGGCTATGGCTACACCTTC.

The CDR3 sequence: CASSEASGGLAKNIQYF. DNA for the CDR3: TGTGCCAGCAGTGAAGCGAGCGGGGGATTGGCCAAAAACATTCAGTACTTC. This rearrangement joins TRBV6-1 to TRBJ2-4, with 8 nucleotides matching TRBD2. CDR1 is MNHNS and CDR2 is SASEGT in the germline V gene. The CDR3 runs 17 residues. V trimming: 0 bases; J trimming: 1 base; junction bases outside the gene matches: 5.

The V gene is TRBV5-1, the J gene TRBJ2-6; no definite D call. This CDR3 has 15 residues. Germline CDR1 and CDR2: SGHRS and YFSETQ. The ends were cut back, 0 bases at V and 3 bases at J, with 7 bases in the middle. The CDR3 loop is CASSLEGFGANVLTF. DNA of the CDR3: TGCGCCAGCAGCTTGGAAGGGTTTGGGGCCAACGTCCTGACTTTC. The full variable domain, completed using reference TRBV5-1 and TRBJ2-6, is KAGVTQTPRYLIKTRGQQVTLSCSPISGHRSVSWYQQTPGQGLQFLFEYFSETQRNKGNFPGRFSGRQFSNSRSEMNVSTLELGDSALYLCASSLEGFGANVLTFGAGSRLTVL.

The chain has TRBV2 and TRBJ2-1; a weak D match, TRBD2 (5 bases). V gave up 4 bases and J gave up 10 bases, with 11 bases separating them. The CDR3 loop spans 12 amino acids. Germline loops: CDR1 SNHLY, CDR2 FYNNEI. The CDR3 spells CASSGLAREQFF. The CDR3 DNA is TGTGCCAGCAGTGGGTTAGCGCGGGAGCAGTTCTTC.

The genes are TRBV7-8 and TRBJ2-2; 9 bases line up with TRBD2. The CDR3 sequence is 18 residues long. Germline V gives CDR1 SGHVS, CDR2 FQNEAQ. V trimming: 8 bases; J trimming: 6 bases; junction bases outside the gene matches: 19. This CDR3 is CASGSRLAGALEAGELFF. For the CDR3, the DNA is TGTGCCAGCGGTTCGCGTTTAGCGGGGGCCTTGGAGGCCGGGGAGCTGTTTTTT.

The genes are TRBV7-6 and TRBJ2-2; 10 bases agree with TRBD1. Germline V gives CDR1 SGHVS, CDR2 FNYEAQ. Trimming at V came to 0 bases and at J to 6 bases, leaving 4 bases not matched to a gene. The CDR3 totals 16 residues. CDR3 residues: CASSLAGQGKSGELFF. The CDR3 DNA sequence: TGTGCCAGCAGCTTAGCGGGACAGGGGAAATCCGGGGAGCTGTTTTTT.

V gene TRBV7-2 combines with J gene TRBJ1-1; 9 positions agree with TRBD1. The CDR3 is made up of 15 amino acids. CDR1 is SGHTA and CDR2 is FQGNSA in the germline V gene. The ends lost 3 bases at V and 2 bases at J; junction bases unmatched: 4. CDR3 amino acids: CASSLATGGNTEAFF. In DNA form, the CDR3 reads TGTGCCAGCAGCTTGGCTACAGGGGGCAACACTGAAGCTTTCTTT.

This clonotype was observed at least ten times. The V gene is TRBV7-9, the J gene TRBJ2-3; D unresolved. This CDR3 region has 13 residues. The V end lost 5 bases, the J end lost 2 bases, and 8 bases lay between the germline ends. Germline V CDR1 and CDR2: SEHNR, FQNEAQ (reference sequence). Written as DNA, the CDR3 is TGTGCCAGCAGCCTTCCTCTCACAGATACGCAGTATTTT. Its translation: CASSLPLTDTQYF.

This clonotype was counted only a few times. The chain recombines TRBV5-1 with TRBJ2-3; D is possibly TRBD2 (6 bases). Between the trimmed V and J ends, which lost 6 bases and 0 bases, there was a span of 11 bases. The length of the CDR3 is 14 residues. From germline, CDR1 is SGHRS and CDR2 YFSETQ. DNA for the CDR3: TGCGCCAGCACCTGGGGGGATAGCACAGATACGCAGTATTTT. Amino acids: CASTWGDSTDTQYF.

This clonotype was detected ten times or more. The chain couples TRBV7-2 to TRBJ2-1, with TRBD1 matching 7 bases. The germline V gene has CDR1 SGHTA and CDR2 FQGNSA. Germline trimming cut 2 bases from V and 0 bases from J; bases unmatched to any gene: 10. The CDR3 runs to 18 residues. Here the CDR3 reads CASSLFRTGRSSYNEQFF. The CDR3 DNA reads TGTGCCAGCAGCTTATTTCGGACAGGCCGTAGCTCCTACAATGAGCAGTTCTTC.

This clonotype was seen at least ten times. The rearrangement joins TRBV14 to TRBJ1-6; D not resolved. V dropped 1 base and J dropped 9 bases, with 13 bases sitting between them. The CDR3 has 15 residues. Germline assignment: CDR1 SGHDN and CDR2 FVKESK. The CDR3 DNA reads TGTGCCAGCAGCCAAGTTGTGGCAACTGGTTCACCCCTCCACTTT. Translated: CASSQVVATGSPLHF.

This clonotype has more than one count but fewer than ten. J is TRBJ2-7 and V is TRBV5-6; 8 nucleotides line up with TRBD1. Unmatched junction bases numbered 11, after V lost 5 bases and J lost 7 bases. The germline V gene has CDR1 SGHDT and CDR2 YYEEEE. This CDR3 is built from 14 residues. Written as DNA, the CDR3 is TGTGCCAGCAGGCCTGGGACAGGCCTTAGGGAGCAGTACTTC. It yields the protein CASRPGTGLREQYF.

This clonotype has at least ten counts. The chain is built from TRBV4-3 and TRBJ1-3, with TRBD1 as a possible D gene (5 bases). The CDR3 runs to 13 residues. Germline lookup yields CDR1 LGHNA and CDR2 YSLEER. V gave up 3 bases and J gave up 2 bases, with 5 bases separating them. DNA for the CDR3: TGCGCCAGCAGCCAGACAGCTGGAAACACCATATATTTT. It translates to CASSQTAGNTIYF.

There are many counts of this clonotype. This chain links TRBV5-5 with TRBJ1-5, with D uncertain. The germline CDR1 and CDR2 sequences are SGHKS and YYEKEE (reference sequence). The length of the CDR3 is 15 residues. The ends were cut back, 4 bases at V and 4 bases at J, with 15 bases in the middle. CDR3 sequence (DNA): TGTGCCAGCAGCCTCCTCTCAACGGGGAATCAGCCCCAGCATTTT. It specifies CASSLLSTGNQPQHF.